Shown below are 19 T cell receptor beta chains from a single sample sequenced in a study of T cell repertoires in cytomegalovirus infection. MiXCR was run by TCRdb on the reads, yielding one entry per CDR3 protein. The sample includes hundreds of thousands of distinct CDR3 sequences, about 42% of them seen just once. These TCRs' antigens remain unknown. Sample: cultured PBMCs, taken from culture after CMV antigen stimulation. The receptors were sampled from a human donor in good health (CMV status not recorded). Some clones in this sample may be carry-over from other donors' samples.

The rearrangement links TRBV28 to TRBJ1-3, with a weak D call TRBD1 (5 bases). V dropped 6 bases and J dropped 0 bases, with 12 bases sitting between them. The CDR3 spans 15 residues. Germline CDR1 and CDR2: MDHEN and SYDVKM. The CDR3 bases are TGTGCCAGCAGCTTTGGGGCTATCTCTGGAAACACCATATATTTT. Its protein is CASSFGAISGNTIYF. The whole variable domain, filled in from reference TRBV28 and TRBJ1-3, reads DVKVTQSSRYLVKRTGEKVFLECVQDMDHENMFWYRQDPGLGLRLIYFSYDVKMKEKGDIPEGYSVSREKKERFSLILESASTNQTSMYLCASSFGAISGNTIYFGEGSWLTVV.

The chain is built from TRBV7-2 and TRBJ2-7, with TRBD1 matching over 9 bases. V shed 5 bases and J 2 bases; nucleotides not matched to a gene: 4. Per the germline V gene, CDR1 is SGHTA and CDR2 is FQGNSA. The CDR3 runs to 14 residues. The CDR3 nucleotides read TGTGCCAGCAGCCTACAGGGGGCCGCCTACGAGCAGTACTTC. This translates into CASSLQGAAYEQYF.

This clonotype turned up a few times. V gene TRBV12-3 or TRBV12-4 combines with J gene TRBJ2-1; 10 positions agree with TRBD2. The CDR3 runs to 17 residues. J lost 7 bases, V lost 6 bases, and 15 bases had no gene match. CDR3: CASSLGSGSGGPNEQFF. The CDR3 nucleotides are TGTGCCAGCAGCCTCGGATCCGGTAGCGGGGGGCCGAATGAGCAGTTCTTC.

The chain links TRBV6-6 to TRBJ2-3; the D is unclear. Germline assignment: CDR1 MNHNY and CDR2 SVGAGI (reference sequence). The CDR3 has 14 amino acids. V was shortened by 6 bases and J by 2 bases, with 12 bases between the two germline ends. CDR3 in DNA: TGTGCCAGCAGCCAGATCGCGCTCACAGATACGCAGTATTTT. Amino acid sequence: CASSQIALTDTQYF.

This clonotype was counted only a few times. This sequence joins TRBV7-6 and TRBJ1-2; D gene unclear. The V gene lost 0 bases and the J gene lost 0 bases, with 8 bases spanning the gap. This CDR3 has 15 residues. The germline gives CDR1 SGHVS, CDR2 FNYEAQ. In DNA, the CDR3 is TGTGCCAGCAGCTTAGCGCCCCTGACTAACTATGGCTACACCTTC. Amino acid sequence: CASSLAPLTNYGYTF. The full variable domain, rest sourced from reference TRBV7-6 and TRBJ1-2, is GAGVSQSPRYKVTKRGQDVALRCDPISGHVSLYWYRQALGQGPEFLTYFNYEAQQDKSGLPNDRFSAERPEGSISTLTIQRTEQRDSAMYRCASSLAPLTNYGYTFGSGTRLTVV.

The chain is built from TRBV5-4 and TRBJ2-7; 9 bases are shared with TRBD2. This CDR3 is 18 amino acids long. Losses at the gene ends were 4 bases for V and 4 bases for J; bases not matched to a gene: 18. Germline loops: CDR1 SGHNT, CDR2 YYREEE (reference sequence). This chain's CDR3 is CASSDKAGAGGGLYEQYF. The CDR3 nucleotides read TGTGCCAGCAGCGATAAAGCGGGAGCGGGGGGCGGGCTTTACGAGCAGTACTTC.

This clonotype has a handful of counts. The chain is built from TRBV7-2 and TRBJ1-1; 9 bases are shared with TRBD1. Germline trimming cut 2 bases from V and 4 bases from J; bases unmatched to any gene: 5. CDR1 is SGHTA, CDR2 FQGNSA, per germline. This CDR3 region has 15 residues. The CDR3 coding sequence is TGTGCCAGCAGCTTAACAGGGGGCCAGGGCACTGAAGCTTTCTTT. The encoded protein is CASSLTGGQGTEAFF.

This clonotype appeared once. The chain has TRBV7-6 and TRBJ1-6; D remains unclear. This CDR3 comprises 12 residues. Germline V gene lookup returns CDR1 SGHVS and CDR2 FNYEAQ. Trimming removed 3 bases from V and 9 bases from J, with 6 bases in between. Written as DNA, the CDR3 is TGTGCCAGCAGCTTCCCGATTTCACCCCTCCACTTT. This gives the protein CASSFPISPLHF.

J is TRBJ2-5 and V is TRBV2; D call uncertain. CDR3 length: 15 residues. The V end was cut by 6 bases, the J end by 5 bases, with 19 bases between. Germline V gene data show CDR1 as SNHLY and CDR2 as FYNNEI. The CDR3 spells CASSWSPQAAETQYF. The CDR3 DNA reads TGTGCCAGCAGCTGGAGTCCCCAGGCTGCGGAGACCCAGTACTTC.

This sequence joins TRBV7-2 and TRBJ1-5; the D gene is possibly TRBD1 (5 bases). CDR3 length equals 14 residues. V was pared by 4 bases and J by 9 bases, with 16 bases between. From germline, CDR1 is SGHTA and CDR2 FQGNSA. The CDR3 protein is CASSYRDGVRPQHF. CDR3 in DNA: TGTGCCAGCAGCTACCGGGACGGCGTACGGCCCCAGCATTTT. Looking up the rest from reference TRBV7-2 and TRBJ1-5 gives the full variable domain: GAGVSQSPSNKVTEKGKDVELRCDPISGHTALYWYRQSLGQGLEFLIYFQGNSAPDKSGLPSDRFSAERTGGSVSTLTIQRTQQEDSAVYLCASSYRDGVRPQHFGDGTRLSIL.

The rearrangement links TRBV4-1 to TRBJ1-2, with D perhaps TRBD1 (5 bases). Trimming removed 1 base at V and 6 bases at J, with 15 bases between. The CDR3 consists of 15 residues. Germline V lookup: CDR1 MGHRA, CDR2 YSYEKL. The CDR3 loop is CASSQAPGAPNGYTF. The CDR3 bases are TGCGCCAGCAGCCAAGCTCCTGGGGCCCCCAATGGCTACACCTTC.

V usage is TRBV6-2 or TRBV6-3 and J usage is TRBJ2-7; 9 nucleotides agree with TRBD1. This CDR3 has 11 amino acids. V shed 5 bases, J shed 11 bases, and the junction held 4 bases outside the gene matches. Germline lookup yields CDR1 MNHEY and CDR2 SVGEGT. CDR3: CASSHRDREYF. In DNA form, the CDR3 reads TGTGCCAGCAGTCACCGGGACAGGGAGTACTTC.

This clonotype came up a few times. The chain joins TRBV7-9 to TRBJ1-3; tentatively, D is TRBD1 (6 bases). Germline V gene lookup returns CDR1 SEHNR and CDR2 FQNEAQ (reference sequence). V was clipped by 11 bases and J by 0 bases, with 17 bases between them. The CDR3 sequence is 15 residues long. In nucleotides, the CDR3 is TGTGCCGGTGGACAGTCTCTGGTCTCTGGAAACACCATATATTTT. This encodes CAGGQSLVSGNTIYF. The full variable domain, its missing parts supplied by reference TRBV7-9 and TRBJ1-3, is DTGVSQNPRHKITKRGQNVTFRCDPISEHNRLYWYRQTLGQGPEFLTYFQNEAQLEKSRLLSDRFSAERPKGSFSTLEIQRTEQGDSAMYLCAGGQSLVSGNTIYFGEGSWLTVV.

The chain carries TRBV7-2 and TRBJ2-7; TRBD2 matches 8 bases. Germline assignment: CDR1 SGHTA and CDR2 FQGNSA. Trimming cost V 6 bases and J 2 bases; bases outside gene matches: 9. The length of the CDR3 is 15 residues. The CDR3 DNA is TGTGCCAGCAGAACCACTAGCGGACCGACCTACGAGCAGTACTTC. This encodes CASRTTSGPTYEQYF.

The chain has TRBV5-1 and TRBJ2-5; the D gene is possibly TRBD1 (6 bases). From germline, CDR1 is SGHRS and CDR2 YFSETQ. The germline V and J ends were trimmed by 3 bases and 2 bases, with 14 bases remaining between them. The CDR3 consists of 15 residues. CDR3 in DNA: TGCGCCAGCAGCTCACTAAAGGGGGATCAAGAGACCCAGTACTTC. Translation gives CASSSLKGDQETQYF.

The chain has TRBV4-2 and TRBJ2-3, with a possible D match to TRBD1 (6 bases). Germline CDR1 reads LGHNA; CDR2 reads YNFKEQ. The CDR3 extends over 13 amino acids. Trimming removed 0 bases from V and 11 bases from J, with 12 bases in between. The CDR3, as DNA: TGTGCCAGCAGCCAAGATGGGCAGGGGAAGCAGTATTTT. Amino acids: CASSQDGQGKQYF.

The V and J genes are TRBV9 and TRBJ2-3, with 8 bases identical to TRBD2. Germline V gives CDR1 SGDLS, CDR2 YYNGEE. With V trimmed by 4 bases and J by 2 bases, 6 bases remained unmatched. CDR3 length equals 15 residues. This CDR3 is CASSPPGGATDTQYF. The CDR3 DNA is TGTGCCAGCAGCCCCCCCGGGGGGGCCACAGATACGCAGTATTTT.

This clonotype has just a few counts. The chain uses TRBV7-2 and TRBJ1-6; the match to TRBD1 covers 7 bases. J gave up 7 bases and V 5 bases, and 8 bases lay outside the gene matches. CDR3 size: 15 residues. Per the germline V gene, CDR1 is SGHTA and CDR2 is FQGNSA. Here the CDR3 DNA reads TGTGCCAGCAGCCCCAGACAGGGAGGGAATTCACCCCTCCACTTT. It translates to CASSPRQGGNSPLHF.

In this sample, this clonotype turned up a few times. This chain joins TRBV15 and TRBJ2-2; 8 bases agree with TRBD2. The V and J ends lost 8 bases and 4 bases, in that order; junction bases with no gene match: 12. CDR1 is LNHNV and CDR2 is YYDKDF in the germline V gene (reference sequence). The CDR3 spans 16 residues. The CDR3 DNA is TGTGCCACCGAGCTCGAACTAGCGGATCGCACCGGGGAGCTGTTTTTT. It translates to CATELELADRTGELFF.